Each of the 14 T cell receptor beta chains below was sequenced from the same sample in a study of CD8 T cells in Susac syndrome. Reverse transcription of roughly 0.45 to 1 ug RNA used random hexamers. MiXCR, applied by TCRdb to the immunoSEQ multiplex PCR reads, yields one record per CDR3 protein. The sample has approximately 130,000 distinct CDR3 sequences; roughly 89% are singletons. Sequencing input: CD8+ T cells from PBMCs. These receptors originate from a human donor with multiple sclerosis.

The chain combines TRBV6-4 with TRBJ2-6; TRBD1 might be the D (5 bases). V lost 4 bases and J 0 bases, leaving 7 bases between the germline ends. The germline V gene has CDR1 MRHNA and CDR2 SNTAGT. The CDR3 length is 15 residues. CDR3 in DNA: TGTGCCAGCAGTGCCGACAGCTCTGGGGCCAACGTCCTGACTTTC. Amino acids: CASSADSSGANVLTF.

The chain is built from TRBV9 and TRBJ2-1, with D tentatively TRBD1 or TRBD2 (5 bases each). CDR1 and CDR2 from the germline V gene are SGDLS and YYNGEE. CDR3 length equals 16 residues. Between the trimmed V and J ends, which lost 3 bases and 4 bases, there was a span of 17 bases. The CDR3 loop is CASSGDGYPLYNEQFF. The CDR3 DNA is TGTGCCAGCAGCGGGGACGGGTACCCCCTGTACAATGAGCAGTTCTTC.

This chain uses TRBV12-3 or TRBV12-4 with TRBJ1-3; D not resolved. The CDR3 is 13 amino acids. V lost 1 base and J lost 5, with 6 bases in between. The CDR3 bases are TGTGCCAGCAGTTTAGACGGTCGAAACACCATATATTTT. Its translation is CASSLDGRNTIYF.

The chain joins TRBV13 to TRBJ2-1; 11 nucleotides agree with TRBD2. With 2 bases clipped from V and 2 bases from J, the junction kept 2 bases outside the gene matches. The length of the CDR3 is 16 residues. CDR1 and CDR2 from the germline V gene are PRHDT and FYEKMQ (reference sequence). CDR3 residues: CASSLMTSGTYNEQFF. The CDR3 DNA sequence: TGTGCCAGCAGCTTAATGACTAGCGGGACCTACAATGAGCAGTTCTTC.

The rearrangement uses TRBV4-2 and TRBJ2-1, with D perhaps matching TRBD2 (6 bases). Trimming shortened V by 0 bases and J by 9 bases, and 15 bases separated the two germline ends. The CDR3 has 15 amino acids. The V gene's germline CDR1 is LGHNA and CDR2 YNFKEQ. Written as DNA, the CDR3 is TGTGCCAGCAGCCAAGAAGGAGGGGAGAAAAGTGAGCAGTTCTTC. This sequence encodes CASSQEGGEKSEQFF.

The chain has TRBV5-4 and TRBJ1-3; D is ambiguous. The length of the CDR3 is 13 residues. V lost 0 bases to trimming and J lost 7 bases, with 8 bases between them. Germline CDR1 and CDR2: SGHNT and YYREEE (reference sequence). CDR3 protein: CASSLEGGNTIYF. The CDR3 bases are TGTGCCAGCAGCTTGGAGGGCGGGAACACCATATATTTT.

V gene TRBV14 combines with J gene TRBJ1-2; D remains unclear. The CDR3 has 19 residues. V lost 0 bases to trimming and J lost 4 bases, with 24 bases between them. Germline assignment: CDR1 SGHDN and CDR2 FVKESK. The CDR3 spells CASSQEWGRRILAVYGYTF. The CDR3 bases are TGTGCCAGCAGCCAAGAGTGGGGTCGGCGAATCCTTGCGGTCTATGGCTACACCTTC.

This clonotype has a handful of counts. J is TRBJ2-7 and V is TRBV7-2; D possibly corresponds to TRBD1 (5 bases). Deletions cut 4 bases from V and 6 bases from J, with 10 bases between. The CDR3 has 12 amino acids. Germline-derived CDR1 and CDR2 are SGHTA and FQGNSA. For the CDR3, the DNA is TGTGCCAGCAGCTCCCAGGGTTTCGAGCAGTACTTC. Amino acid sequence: CASSSQGFEQYF. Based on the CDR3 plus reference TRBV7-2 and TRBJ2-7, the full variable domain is GAGVSQSPSNKVTEKGKDVELRCDPISGHTALYWYRQSLGQGLEFLIYFQGNSAPDKSGLPSDRFSAERTGGSVSTLTIQRTQQEDSAVYLCASSSQGFEQYFGPGTRLTVT.

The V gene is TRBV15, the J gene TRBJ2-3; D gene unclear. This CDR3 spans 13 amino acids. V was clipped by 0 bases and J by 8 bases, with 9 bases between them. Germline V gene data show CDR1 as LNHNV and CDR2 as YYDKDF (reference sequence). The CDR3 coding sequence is TGTGCCACCAGCAGAGAGTATAGGGCTACGCAGTATTTT. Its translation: CATSREYRATQYF. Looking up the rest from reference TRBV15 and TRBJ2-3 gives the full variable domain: DAMVIQNPRYQVTQFGKPVTLSCSQTLNHNVMYWYQQKSSQAPKLLFHYYDKDFNNEADTPDNFQSRRPNTSFCFLDIRSPGLGDTAMYLCATSREYRATQYFGPGTRLTVL.

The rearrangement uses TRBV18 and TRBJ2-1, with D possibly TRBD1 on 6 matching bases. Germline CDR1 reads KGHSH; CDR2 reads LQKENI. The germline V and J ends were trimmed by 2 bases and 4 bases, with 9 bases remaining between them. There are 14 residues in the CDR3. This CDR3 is CASSPGGRYNEQFF. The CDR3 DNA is TGTGCCAGCTCACCAGGGGGCAGGTACAATGAGCAGTTCTTC.

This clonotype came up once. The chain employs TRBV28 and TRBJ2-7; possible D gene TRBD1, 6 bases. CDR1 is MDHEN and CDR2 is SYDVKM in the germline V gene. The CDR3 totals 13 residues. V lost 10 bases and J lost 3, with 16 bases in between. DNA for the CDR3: TGTGCCACTGCCGCAGGACAGAGCTACGAGCAGTACTTC. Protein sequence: CATAAGQSYEQYF.

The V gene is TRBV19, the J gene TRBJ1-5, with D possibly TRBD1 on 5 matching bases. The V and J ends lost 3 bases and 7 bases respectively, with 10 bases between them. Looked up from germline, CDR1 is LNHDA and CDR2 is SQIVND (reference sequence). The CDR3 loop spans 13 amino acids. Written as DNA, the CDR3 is TGTGCCAGTAGTATCGGGGGTAAACAGCCCCAGCATTTT. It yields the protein CASSIGGKQPQHF.

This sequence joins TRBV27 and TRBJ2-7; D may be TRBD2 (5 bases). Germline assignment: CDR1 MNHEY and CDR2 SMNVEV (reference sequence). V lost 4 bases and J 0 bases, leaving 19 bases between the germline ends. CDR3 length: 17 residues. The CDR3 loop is CASSSSQWRSGSYEQYF. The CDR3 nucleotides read TGTGCCAGCAGTTCATCCCAGTGGAGGAGCGGCTCCTACGAGCAGTACTTC.

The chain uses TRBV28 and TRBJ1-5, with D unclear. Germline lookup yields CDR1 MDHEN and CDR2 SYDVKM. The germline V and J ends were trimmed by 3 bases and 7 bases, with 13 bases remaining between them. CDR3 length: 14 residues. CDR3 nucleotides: TGTGCCAGCAGTTTCGGGCAAACGGAACAGCCCCAGCATTTT. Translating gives CASSFGQTEQPQHF.